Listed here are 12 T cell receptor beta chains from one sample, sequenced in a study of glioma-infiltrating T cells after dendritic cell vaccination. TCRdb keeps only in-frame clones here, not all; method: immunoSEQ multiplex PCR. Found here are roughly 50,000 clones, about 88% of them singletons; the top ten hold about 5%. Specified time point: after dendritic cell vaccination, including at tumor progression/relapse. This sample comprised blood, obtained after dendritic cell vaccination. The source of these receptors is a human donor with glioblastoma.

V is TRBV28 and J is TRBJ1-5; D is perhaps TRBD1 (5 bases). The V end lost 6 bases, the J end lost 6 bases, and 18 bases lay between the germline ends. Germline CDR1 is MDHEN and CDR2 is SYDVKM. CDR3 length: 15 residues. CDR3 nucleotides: TGTGCCAGCAGACCCTCTCTGGGGCACAGTCAGCCCCAGCATTTT. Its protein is CASRPSLGHSQPQHF.

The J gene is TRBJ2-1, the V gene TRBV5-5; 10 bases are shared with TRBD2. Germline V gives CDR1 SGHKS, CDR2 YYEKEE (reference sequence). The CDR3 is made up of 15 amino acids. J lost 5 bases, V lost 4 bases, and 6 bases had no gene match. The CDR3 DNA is TGTGCCAGCAGCCCCTGGACTAGCGGACACAATGAGCAGTTCTTC. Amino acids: CASSPWTSGHNEQFF.

CDR3 in DNA: TGTGCCAGCTCACAGACGGGAGTAGGCGAGCAGTACTTC. It specifies CASSQTGVGEQYF. J is TRBJ2-7 and V is TRBV18; perhaps TRBD2 as D (6 bases). The CDR3 spans 13 residues. V was cut by 4 bases and J by 6 bases, with 13 bases left in between. Per germline, CDR1 KGHSH and CDR2 LQKENI.

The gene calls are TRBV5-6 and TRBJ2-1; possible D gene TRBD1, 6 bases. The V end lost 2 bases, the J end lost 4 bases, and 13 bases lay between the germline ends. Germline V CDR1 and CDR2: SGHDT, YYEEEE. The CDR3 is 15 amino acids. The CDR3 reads CASSLDRYPYNEQFF. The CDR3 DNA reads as TGTGCCAGCAGCTTAGACAGGTACCCTTACAATGAGCAGTTCTTC. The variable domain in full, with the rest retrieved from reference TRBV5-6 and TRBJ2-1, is DAGVTQSPTHLIKTRGQQVTLRCSPKSGHDTVSWYQQALGQGPQFIFQYYEEEERQRGNFPDRFSGHQFPNYSSELNVNALLLGDSALYLCASSLDRYPYNEQFFGPGTRLTVL.

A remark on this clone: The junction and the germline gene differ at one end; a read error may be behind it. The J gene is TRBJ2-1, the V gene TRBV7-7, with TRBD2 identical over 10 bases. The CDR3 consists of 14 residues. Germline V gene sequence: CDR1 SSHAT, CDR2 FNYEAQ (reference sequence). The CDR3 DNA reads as TGTGCTAGCAGTCCACTAGCGGGGTACAATGAGCAGTTCTTC. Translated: CASSPLAGYNEQFF. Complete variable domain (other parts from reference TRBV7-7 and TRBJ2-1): GAGVSQSPRYKVTKRGQDVTLRCDPISSHATLYWYQQALGQGPEFLTYFNYEAQPDKSGLPSDRFSAERPEGSISTLTIQRTEQRDSAMYRCASSPLAGYNEQFFGPGTRLTVL.

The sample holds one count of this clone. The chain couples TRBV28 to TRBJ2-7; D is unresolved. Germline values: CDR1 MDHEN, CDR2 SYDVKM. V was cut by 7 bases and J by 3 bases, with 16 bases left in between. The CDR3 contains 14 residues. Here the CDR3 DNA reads TGTGCCAGCACAGGTGCAGATCGGCACTACGAGCAGTACTTC. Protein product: CASTGADRHYEQYF.

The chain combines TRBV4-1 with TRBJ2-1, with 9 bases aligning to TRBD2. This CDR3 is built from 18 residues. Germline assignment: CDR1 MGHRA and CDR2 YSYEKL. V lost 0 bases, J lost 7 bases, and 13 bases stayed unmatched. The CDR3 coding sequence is TGCGCCAGCAGCCAAGATTTGAAGGTAGCGGGAGTAAATAATGAGCAGTTCTTC. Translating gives CASSQDLKVAGVNNEQFF.

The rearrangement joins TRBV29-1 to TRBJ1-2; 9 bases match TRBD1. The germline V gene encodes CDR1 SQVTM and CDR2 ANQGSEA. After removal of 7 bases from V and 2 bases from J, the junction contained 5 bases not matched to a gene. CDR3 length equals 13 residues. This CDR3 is CSAADRGNYGYTF. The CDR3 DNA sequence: TGCAGCGCCGCGGACAGGGGCAACTATGGCTACACCTTC.

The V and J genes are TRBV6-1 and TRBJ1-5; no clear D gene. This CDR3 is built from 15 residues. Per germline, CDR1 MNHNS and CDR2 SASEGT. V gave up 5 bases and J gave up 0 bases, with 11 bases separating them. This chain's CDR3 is CASSMAGYSNQPQHF. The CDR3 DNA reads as TGTGCCAGCAGTATGGCAGGCTATAGCAATCAGCCCCAGCATTTT.

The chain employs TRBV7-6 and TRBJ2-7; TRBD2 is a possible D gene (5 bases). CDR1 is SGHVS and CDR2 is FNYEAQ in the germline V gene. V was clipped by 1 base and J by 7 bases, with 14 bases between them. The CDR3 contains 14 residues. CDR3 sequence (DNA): TGTGCCAGCAGCTTAGATTACGGGGTAGGAGAGCAGTACTTC. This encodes CASSLDYGVGEQYF. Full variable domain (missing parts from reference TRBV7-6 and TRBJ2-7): GAGVSQSPRYKVTKRGQDVALRCDPISGHVSLYWYRQALGQGPEFLTYFNYEAQQDKSGLPNDRFSAERPEGSISTLTIQRTEQRDSAMYRCASSLDYGVGEQYFGPGTRLTVT.

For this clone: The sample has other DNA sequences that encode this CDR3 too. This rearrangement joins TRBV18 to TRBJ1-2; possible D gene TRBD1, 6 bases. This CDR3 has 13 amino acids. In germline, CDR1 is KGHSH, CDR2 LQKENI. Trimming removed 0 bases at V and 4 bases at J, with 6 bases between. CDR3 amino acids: CASSPPGGYGYTF. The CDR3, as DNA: TGTGCCAGCTCACCACCAGGGGGCTATGGCTACACCTTC.

The DNA of the CDR3 is TGTGCCAGCAGAGAGGGACAACCCAACACTGAAGCTTTCTTT. Protein sequence: CASREGQPNTEAFF. V and J are TRBV2 and TRBJ1-1; tentative D call: TRBD1 (6 bases). The V end lost 6 bases, the J end lost 2 bases, and 13 bases lay between the germline ends. The CDR3 has 14 amino acids. CDR1 is SNHLY, CDR2 FYNNEI, per germline.